These T cell receptor beta chains were read from a single sample in a study of control samples from healthy donors and cancer patients. Using immunoSEQ multiplex PCR, the repertoire was profiled, and TCRdb retains in-frame clones only, with some absent. In the table there are approximately 140,000 clones, approximately 94% of which are singletons. The sample taken for sequencing was blood. These TCRs come from a man aged 18 to 30 in good health. Each CDR3 is given with its conserved first and last residue. A D gene is named only where the DNA matches it firmly. Size tells how often a clone was seen (once, few, many) or the class of an expanded clone, and some rows leave it out.

J gene: TRBJ1-4
D gene: .
V gene: TRBV7-9
clone size: .
CDR3 DNA: TGTGCCAGCAGCTTAGGTGATGCTAGTAATGAAAAACTGTTTTTT
CDR3 protein: CASSLGDASNEKLFF

J gene: TRBJ1-2
D gene: TRBD1
V gene: TRBV6-5
clone size: .
CDR3 DNA: TGTGCCAGCAGTTTGGGACAGGCCCGTTGGGGCTACACCTTC
CDR3 protein: CASSLGQARWGYTF

J gene: TRBJ2-7
D gene: .
V gene: TRBV11-1
clone size: .
CDR3 DNA: TGTGCCAGCAGCTCCCCCGGGACGCAAACCTACGAGCAGTACTTC
CDR3 protein: CASSSPGTQTYEQYF

J gene: TRBJ1-4
D gene: TRBD1
V gene: TRBV5-8
clone size: .
CDR3 DNA: TGTGCCAGCAGCTTGCGGCGGGACAGCCAATTCAGATTAAAAAAACTGTTTTTT
CDR3 protein: CASSLRRDSQFRLKKLFF

J gene: TRBJ2-7
D gene: .
V gene: TRBV4-1
clone size: .
CDR3 DNA: TGCGCCAGCAGCCCCCTAACAGGAACCGAGCAGTACTTC
CDR3 protein: CASSPLTGTEQYF

J gene: TRBJ2-3
D gene: .
V gene: TRBV29-1
clone size: .
CDR3 DNA: TGCAGCGTTGACAGGGGAGCAGATACGCAGTATTTT
CDR3 protein: CSVDRGADTQYF

J gene: TRBJ1-5
D gene: TRBD1
V gene: TRBV7-8
clone size: .
CDR3 DNA: TGTGCCAGCAGCTTACTCACAGGGGACGGTCAGCCCCAGCATTTT
CDR3 protein: CASSLLTGDGQPQHF

J gene: TRBJ1-5
D gene: TRBD1
V gene: TRBV15
clone size: .
CDR3 DNA: TGTGCCACCAGCAGAGATTCGTATCCGGGGGGGACAGGTGACGATCAGCCCCAGCATTTT
CDR3 protein: CATSRDSYPGGTGDDQPQHF

J gene: TRBJ2-1
D gene: .
V gene: TRBV20-1
clone size: .
CDR3 DNA: TGCAGTGCCTTAGGGGGTTATGAGCAGTTCTTC
CDR3 protein: CSALGGYEQFF

J gene: TRBJ2-5
D gene: TRBD1
V gene: TRBV7-9
clone size: .
CDR3 DNA: TGTGCCAGCAGCCATAAACAGGGGGTCAACCGAGAGACCCAGTACTTC
CDR3 protein: CASSHKQGVNRETQYF

J gene: TRBJ2-1
D gene: .
V gene: TRBV7-2
clone size: .
CDR3 DNA: TGTGCCAGCAGCTTAGCCGCGTCCGCATCCTACAATGAGCAGTTCTTC
CDR3 protein: CASSLAASASYNEQFF

J gene: TRBJ1-5
D gene: .
V gene: TRBV29-1
clone size: .
CDR3 DNA: TGCAGCGTCTCGGGGGGGCAGGGATTCAATCAGCCCCAGCATTTT
CDR3 protein: CSVSGGQGFNQPQHF

J gene: TRBJ1-1
D gene: .
V gene: TRBV9
clone size: .
CDR3 DNA: TGTGCCAGCACGGGACTTTGGGGGACTGAAGCTTTCTTT
CDR3 protein: CASTGLWGTEAFF

J gene: TRBJ2-5
D gene: .
V gene: TRBV11-2
clone size: .
CDR3 DNA: TGTGCCAGCAGCCATAGGAGGGACCACCTCAAACAAGAGACCCAGTACTTC
CDR3 protein: CASSHRRDHLKQETQYF

J gene: TRBJ2-1
D gene: .
V gene: TRBV6-5
clone size: .
CDR3 DNA: TGTGCCAGCGGAGGGGGTAATGAGCAGTTCTTC
CDR3 protein: CASGGGNEQFF

J gene: TRBJ1-2
D gene: TRBD1
V gene: TRBV9
clone size: .
CDR3 DNA: TGTGCCAGCAGCGTAGTGGAGGGGGCGAATGGCTACACCTTC
CDR3 protein: CASSVVEGANGYTF

J gene: TRBJ1-4
D gene: TRBD1
V gene: TRBV7-9
clone size: once
CDR3 DNA: TGTGCCAGCAGCTTAACGACAGGGAAGGGGGGACACAATGAAAAACTGTTTTTT
CDR3 protein: CASSLTTGKGGHNEKLFF

J gene: TRBJ1-1
D gene: .
V gene: TRBV5-6
clone size: .
CDR3 DNA: TGTGCCAGCAGCTTGGACCTGAAAGAAGCTTTCTTT
CDR3 protein: CASSLDLKEAFF

J gene: TRBJ1-2
D gene: TRBD1
V gene: TRBV19
clone size: .
CDR3 DNA: TGTGCCAGTAGTCCCCAAACAGGGGGCCTTGGCTACACCTTC
CDR3 protein: CASSPQTGGLGYTF

J gene: TRBJ1-1
D gene: .
V gene: TRBV5-6
clone size: .
CDR3 DNA: TGTGCCAGCAGCTTGGTTTCCCTGACTGAAGCTTTCTTT
CDR3 protein: CASSLVSLTEAFF

J gene: TRBJ2-7
D gene: TRBD2
V gene: TRBV19
clone size: .
CDR3 DNA: TGTGCCAGTAGTACCATAGCGGGACCGTACGAGCAGTACTTC
CDR3 protein: CASSTIAGPYEQYF

J gene: TRBJ1-3
D gene: .
V gene: TRBV11-2
clone size: .
CDR3 DNA: TGTGCCAGCAGCCCCATCGGAGGAGCAGCTGGAAACACCATATATTTT
CDR3 protein: CASSPIGGAAGNTIYF

J gene: TRBJ1-1
D gene: .
V gene: TRBV13
clone size: once
CDR3 DNA: TGTGCCAGCAGCCCCCTAGTGGGAGGCGGTGAAGCTTTCTTT
CDR3 protein: CASSPLVGGGEAFF

J gene: TRBJ1-5
D gene: .
V gene: TRBV12-3/TRBV12-4
clone size: .
CDR3 DNA: TGTGCCAGCAGTTTACCCCCGCAGCCCCAGCATTTT
CDR3 protein: CASSLPPQPQHF

J gene: TRBJ2-7
D gene: TRBD1
V gene: TRBV6-5
clone size: .
CDR3 DNA: TGTGCCAGCACTCCCGGGACAGGAGAGTTAGAGCAGTACTTC
CDR3 protein: CASTPGTGELEQYF

J gene: TRBJ2-1
D gene: TRBD2
V gene: TRBV19
clone size: .
CDR3 DNA: TGTGCCAGTAGTAGCCGTTCTAGCGGGAGGCACAATGAGCAGTTCTTC
CDR3 protein: CASSSRSSGRHNEQFF

J gene: TRBJ2-1
D gene: TRBD2
V gene: TRBV11-2
clone size: .
CDR3 DNA: TGTGCCAGCAGCTTAGAGATAGCGGGGAACAATGAGCAGTTCTTC
CDR3 protein: CASSLEIAGNNEQFF

J gene: TRBJ1-2
D gene: TRBD1
V gene: TRBV5-6
clone size: .
CDR3 DNA: TGTGCCAGCAGCCACAGACAGGGGGCTTTACATCGTTATGGCTACACCTTC
CDR3 protein: CASSHRQGALHRYGYTF

J gene: TRBJ2-5
D gene: .
V gene: TRBV1
clone size: once
CDR3 DNA: TGCACCAGCAGCCAAATACTAGTACTCCAAGAGACCCAGTACTTC
CDR3 protein: CTSSQILVLQETQYF

J gene: TRBJ1-1
D gene: .
V gene: TRBV3-1/TRBV3-2
clone size: .
CDR3 DNA: TGTGCCAGCAGCCAAGACCGCACTGAAGCTTTCTTT
CDR3 protein: CASSQDRTEAFF

J gene: TRBJ1-3
D gene: .
V gene: TRBV7-3
clone size: once
CDR3 DNA: TGTGCCAGCAGCTTAACTGGGGGGGTCTCTGGAAACACCATATATTTT
CDR3 protein: CASSLTGGVSGNTIYF

J gene: TRBJ2-3
D gene: TRBD2
V gene: TRBV18
clone size: .
CDR3 DNA: TGTGCCAGCTCCCCCACTAGCGGGGCCCCAGATACGCAGTATTTT
CDR3 protein: CASSPTSGAPDTQYF

J gene: TRBJ2-3
D gene: .
V gene: TRBV7-9
clone size: .
CDR3 DNA: TGTGCCAGCAGCTTAGGTATAGCCTCCGCCTGGCGTGGGTATTTT
CDR3 protein: CASSLGIASAWRGYF

J gene: TRBJ1-5
D gene: TRBD1
V gene: TRBV4-3
clone size: .
CDR3 DNA: TGCGCCAGCAGCCCGGGACAGGGCACCAATCAGCCCCAGCATTTT
CDR3 protein: CASSPGQGTNQPQHF

J gene: TRBJ2-2
D gene: .
V gene: TRBV19
clone size: .
CDR3 DNA: TGTGCCAGTACCACAATTCCAACCGGGGAGCTGTTTTTT
CDR3 protein: CASTTIPTGELFF

J gene: TRBJ1-5
D gene: .
V gene: TRBV12-3/TRBV12-4
clone size: .
CDR3 DNA: TGTGCCAGCAGCGACGGCAATCAGCCCCAGCATTTT
CDR3 protein: CASSDGNQPQHF

J gene: TRBJ1-1
D gene: .
V gene: TRBV14
clone size: .
CDR3 DNA: TGTGCCAGCAGCCAAGATCCTCACCAGAGCACTGAAGCTTTCTTT
CDR3 protein: CASSQDPHQSTEAFF

J gene: TRBJ2-2
D gene: .
V gene: TRBV24-1
clone size: .
CDR3 DNA: TGTGCCACCAGTGGACAGGCCCACGGGGAGCTGTTTTTT
CDR3 protein: CATSGQAHGELFF

J gene: TRBJ1-6
D gene: TRBD1
V gene: TRBV3-1/TRBV3-2
clone size: .
CDR3 DNA: TGTGCCAGCAGCCAAGTAAACAGGGGGGCACCCCTCCACTTT
CDR3 protein: CASSQVNRGAPLHF

J gene: TRBJ1-3
D gene: .
V gene: TRBV30
clone size: .
CDR3 DNA: TGTGCCTGGAGTGTGACCAACACCATATATTTT
CDR3 protein: CAWSVTNTIYF

J gene: TRBJ2-2
D gene: .
V gene: TRBV3-1/TRBV3-2
clone size: few
CDR3 DNA: TGTGCCAGCAGCTGGGGATGGCCATCGAACACCGGGGAGCTGTTTTTT
CDR3 protein: CASSWGWPSNTGELFF

J gene: TRBJ2-3
D gene: TRBD2
V gene: TRBV7-8
clone size: once
CDR3 DNA: TGTGCCAGCAGCTTAACTGGCGGGGGGCCCTTTGCGGGCACAGATACGCAGTATTTT
CDR3 protein: CASSLTGGGPFAGTDTQYF

J gene: TRBJ2-7
D gene: .
V gene: TRBV6-6
clone size: .
CDR3 DNA: TGTGCCAGCAGTCACGGATTAGAGCAGTACTTC
CDR3 protein: CASSHGLEQYF

J gene: TRBJ2-5
D gene: .
V gene: TRBV30
clone size: .
CDR3 DNA: TGTGCCTGGAGTGTACAACAGACTACCCAAGAGACCCAGTACTTC
CDR3 protein: CAWSVQQTTQETQYF